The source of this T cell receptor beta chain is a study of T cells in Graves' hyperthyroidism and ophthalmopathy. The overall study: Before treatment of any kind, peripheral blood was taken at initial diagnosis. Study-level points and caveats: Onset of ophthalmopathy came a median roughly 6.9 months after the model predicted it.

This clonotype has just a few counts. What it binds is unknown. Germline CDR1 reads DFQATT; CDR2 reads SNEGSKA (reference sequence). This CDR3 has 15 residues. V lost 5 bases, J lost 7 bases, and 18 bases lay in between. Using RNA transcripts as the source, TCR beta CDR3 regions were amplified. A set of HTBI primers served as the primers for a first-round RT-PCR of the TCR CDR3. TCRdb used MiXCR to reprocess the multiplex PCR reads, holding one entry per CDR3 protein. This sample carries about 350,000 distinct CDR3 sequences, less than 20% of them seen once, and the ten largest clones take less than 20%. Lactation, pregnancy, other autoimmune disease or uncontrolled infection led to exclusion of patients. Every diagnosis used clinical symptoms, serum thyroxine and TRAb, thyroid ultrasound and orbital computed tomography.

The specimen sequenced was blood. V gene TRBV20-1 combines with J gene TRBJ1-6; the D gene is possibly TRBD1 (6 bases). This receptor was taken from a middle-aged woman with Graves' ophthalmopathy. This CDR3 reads CSARPHGQTNSPLHF. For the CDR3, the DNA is TGCAGTGCTCGACCACACGGACAGACAAATTCACCCCTCCACTTT.